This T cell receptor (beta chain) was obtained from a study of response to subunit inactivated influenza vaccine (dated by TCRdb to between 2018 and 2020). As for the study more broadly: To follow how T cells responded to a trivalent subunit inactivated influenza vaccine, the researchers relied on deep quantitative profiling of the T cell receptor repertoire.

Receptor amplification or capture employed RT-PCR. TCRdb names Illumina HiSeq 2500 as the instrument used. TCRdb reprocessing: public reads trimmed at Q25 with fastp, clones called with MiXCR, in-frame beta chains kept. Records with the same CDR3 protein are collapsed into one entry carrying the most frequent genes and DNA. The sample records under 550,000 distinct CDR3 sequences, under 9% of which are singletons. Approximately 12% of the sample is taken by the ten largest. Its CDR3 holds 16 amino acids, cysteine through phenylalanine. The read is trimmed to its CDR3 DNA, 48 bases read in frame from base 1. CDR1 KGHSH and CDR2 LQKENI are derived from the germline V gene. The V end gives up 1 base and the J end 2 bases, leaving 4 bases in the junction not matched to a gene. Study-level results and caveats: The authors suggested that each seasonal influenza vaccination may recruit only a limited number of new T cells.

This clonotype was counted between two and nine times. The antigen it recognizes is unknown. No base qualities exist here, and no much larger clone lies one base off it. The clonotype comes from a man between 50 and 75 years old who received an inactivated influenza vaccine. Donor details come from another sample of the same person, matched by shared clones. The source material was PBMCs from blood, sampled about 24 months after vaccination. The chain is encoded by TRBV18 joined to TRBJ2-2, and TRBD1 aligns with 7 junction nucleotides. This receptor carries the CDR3 CASSPRGQSNTGELFF. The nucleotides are TGTGCCAGCTCACCACGGGGACAGAGCAACACCGGGGAGCTGTTTTTT.